These 30 T cell receptor beta chains share one sample of origin, sequenced in a study of T cell clonality in common variable immunodeficiency. Generated by immunoSEQ multiplex PCR, the TCRdb table keeps only in-frame clones and is missing some. Recorded here are more than 65,000 clones, none singletons. Source material: peripheral blood mononuclear cells. All receptors derive from a person between 18 and 69 years old in good health.

This clone occurred many times. The CDR3 end falls 3 residues outside the read, so it is completed with the germline J gene. V usage is TRBV7-3 and J usage is TRBJ2-3, with 10 bases identical to TRBD1. V dropped 5 bases and J dropped 6; count of bases not matched to a gene: 8. The CDR3 loop spans 15 amino acids. Germline-derived CDR1 and CDR2 are SGHTA and FQGTGA. The CDR3 DNA, read in part, is TGTGCCAGCAGCAAAACCGGGACAGGGGCCGATACG. Amino acid sequence: CASSKTGTGADT. Given in full, the CDR3 is CASSKTGTGADTQYF.

This clone was observed many times. The read ends 3 residues shy of where the CDR3 ends; the end is completed using the germline J gene. V and J are TRBV7-2 and TRBJ2-5, with TRBD1 matching over 8 bases. CDR1 is SGHTA and CDR2 is FQGNSA in the germline V gene. The CDR3 consists of 15 residues. J was trimmed by 5 bases and V by 3 bases; bases with no gene match: 8. CDR3 bases read: TGTGCCAGCAGCTTCGACAGGGGTCGGGAGGAGACC. Amino acid sequence: CASSFDRGREET. The entire CDR3 reads CASSFDRGREETQYF.

This clone has ten or more counts. The CDR3 region is CSAIMDRTTPDGYTF. CDR3 DNA, as far as it was read: TGCAGTGCCATAATGGACAGAACGACTCCCGATGGC. The chain employs TRBV20-1 and TRBJ1-2, with D perhaps matching TRBD1 (6 bases). Coverage ceases 3 residues before the CDR3 finishes, and the germline J gene fills in the end. V was pared by 6 bases and J by 6 bases, with 23 bases between. The CDR3 is 15 amino acids. Per germline, CDR1 DFQATT and CDR2 SNEGSKA (reference sequence).

This clone was seen repeatedly, ten times or more. One junction end disagrees with the germline gene, perhaps due to a read error. The sequenced fragment ends 3 residues before the CDR3 boundary, so the rest is inferred from the germline J gene. The rearrangement links TRBV4-2 to TRBJ1-4; unclear D gene. The CDR3 loop spans 16 amino acids. CDR1 LGHNA and CDR2 YNFKEQ come from the germline V gene. Incomplete CDR3 DNA: TGCGCCAGCAGCCGAACACCACAGTTAACAAATGAAAAA. As protein: CASSRTPQLTNEK. Given in full, the CDR3 is CASSRTPQLTNEKLFF.

This clone has a count of ten or more. The read finishes 3 residues shy of the CDR3 end, and the germline J gene is used to complete it. The chain employs TRBV20-1 and TRBJ2-4, with 16 bases fitting TRBD2. The V gene end was trimmed by 5 bases and the J gene end by 5 bases; junction bases not matched to a gene: 3. CDR3 length: 15 amino acids. CDR1 is DFQATT, CDR2 SNEGSKA, per germline (reference sequence). The CDR3 sequence: CSAEGTSGRENIQYF. The sequenced part of the CDR3 DNA is TGCAGTGCTGAAGGGACTAGCGGGAGGGAAAACATT.

The table lists this clone with many counts. The read halts 3 residues ahead of the CDR3 end, with the missing end drawn from the germline J gene. The chain is built from TRBV5-5 and TRBJ1-5; no firm D call. V lost 0 bases and J lost 5, with 6 bases in between. Germline V CDR1 and CDR2: SGHKS, YYEKEE (reference sequence). This CDR3 has 13 residues. The chain's CDR3 is CASSLVGDQPQHF. The part of the CDR3 DNA that was read is TGTGCCAGCAGCTTGGTGGGCGATCAGCCC.

In its sample, this clone was seen many times. The chain's CDR3 is CASSQGGGTQYEQYF. Incomplete CDR3 DNA: TGTGCCAGCAGCCAAGGGGGAGGGACACAATACGAG. This chain connects TRBV7-3 to TRBJ2-7, with a weak D call TRBD2 (7 bases). The read ends 3 residues shy of where the CDR3 ends; the end is completed using the germline J gene. V was pared by 5 bases and J by 4 bases, with 18 bases between. CDR1 is SGHTA, CDR2 FQGTGA, per germline. The CDR3 length is 15 residues.

This clone appeared many times. Read coverage stops 3 residues before the CDR3 terminus; the germline J gene supplies the remainder. This chain uses TRBV19 with TRBJ2-1; tentatively, D is TRBD1 (7 bases). Trimming pared 5 bases from V and 8 bases from J, leaving 16 bases between. CDR3 length equals 14 residues. Germline CDR1 LNHDA, CDR2 SQIVND (reference sequence). CDR3 DNA, as far as it was read: TGTGCCAGTAGTCCAGGGGGGACAGTTCATGAG. Amino acids: CASSPGGTVHE. The full CDR3 protein is CASSPGGTVHEQFF.

This clone was observed at least ten times. Coverage ceases 3 residues before the CDR3 finishes, and the germline J gene fills in the end. V gene TRBV18 combines with J gene TRBJ2-6; no reliable D call. Germline CDR1 is KGHSH and CDR2 is LQKENI. CDR3 length equals 18 residues. The germline V and J ends were trimmed by 4 bases and 1 base, with 17 bases remaining between them. The sequenced CDR3 bases are TGTGCCAGCTCACTTAGCATCTTTAGGAGATCTGGGGCCAACGTC. It is translated as CASSLSIFRRSGANV. The full CDR3 sequence reads CASSLSIFRRSGANVLTF.

This clone has only a few counts. Coverage ceases 3 residues before the CDR3 finishes, and the germline J gene fills in the end. This chain joins TRBV19 and TRBJ2-7; 10 nucleotides match TRBD2. The CDR3 runs 14 residues. CDR1 is LNHDA and CDR2 is SQIVND in the germline V gene (reference sequence). J was trimmed by 3 bases and V by 3 bases; bases with no gene match: 2. The CDR3 here is CASSITSGDYEQYF. The CDR3 DNA, read in part, is TGTGCCAGTAGTATTACTAGCGGGGACTACGAG.

This clone was counted many times. This chain's CDR3 is CASSLSRGPDTQYF. The CDR3 bases that were read are TGTGCCAGCAGCTTAAGCAGGGGGCCAGATACG. The rearrangement joins TRBV11-3 to TRBJ2-3; the match to TRBD1 covers 8 bases. Sequencing ends 3 residues short of the CDR3 end; the germline J gene provides the rest. V was pared by 2 bases and J by 4 bases, with 2 bases of the junction left unmatched. CDR1 SGHNT and CDR2 YENEEA come from the germline V gene. The CDR3 totals 14 residues.

The sample holds many counts of this clone. The CDR3 end is not reached by the read, which stops 3 residues before it; the germline J gene fills it in. The chain carries TRBV11-2 and TRBJ2-7; D might be TRBD1 (6 bases). The ends were cut back, 1 base at V and 4 bases at J, with 11 bases in the middle. CDR3 length: 14 residues. The V gene's germline CDR1 is SGHAT and CDR2 FQNNGV. Incomplete CDR3 DNA: TGTGCCAGCAGCTTAGCAGGGGCTCGTTACGAG. It codes for CASSLAGARYE. The complete CDR3 sequence is CASSLAGARYEQYF.

Many counts were recorded for this clone. Read data end 3 residues before the CDR3 end; the end is taken from the germline J gene. This chain links TRBV3-1 (or the pseudogene TRBV3-2) with TRBJ1-2; D is uncertain. Looked up from germline, CDR1 is LGHDT and CDR2 is YNNKEL (reference sequence). Trimming took off 1 base at V and 3 bases at J, with 9 bases between the two ends. The CDR3 totals 14 residues. CDR3 DNA (partial): TGTGCCAGCAGCCAAGTTCCGGTGGACTATGGC. It is translated as CASSQVPVDYG. In full, the CDR3 is CASSQVPVDYGYTF.

The sample holds many counts of this clone. The read terminates 3 residues before the CDR3 end, so the remaining end is supplied by the germline J gene. V usage is TRBV2 and J usage is TRBJ2-1; 9 bases line up with TRBD1. J gave up 6 bases and V 3 bases, and 6 bases lay outside the gene matches. CDR1 is SNHLY and CDR2 is FYNNEI in the germline V gene. The CDR3 is 15 amino acids. The CDR3 reads CASSEFGTGLNEQFF. The covered CDR3 bases are TGTGCCAGCAGTGAGTTTGGGACAGGGCTCAATGAG.

In the case of this clone: Its ends do not fully match the called genes, so a read error is possible. The read terminates 3 residues ahead of where the CDR3 ends, so the germline J gene completes it. The J gene is TRBJ2-5, the V gene TRBV7-9; unclear D gene. CDR1 and CDR2 (germline): SEHNR, FQNEAQ (reference sequence). The CDR3 runs to 14 residues. Incomplete CDR3 DNA: TGTTCCAGCAGCTTAGGGTCAGGATATCAGACC. This encodes CSSSLGSGYQT. The CDR3, in full, reads CSSSLGSGYQTQYF.

This clone showed up many times. The read comes to an end 3 residues before the CDR3 does, leaving the germline J gene to fill in the end. The genes are TRBV2 and TRBJ1-4; the D gene is possibly TRBD1 (6 bases). Germline V gene lookup returns CDR1 SNHLY and CDR2 FYNNEI. The CDR3 is 14 amino acids. The V gene lost 3 bases and the J gene lost 3 bases, with 8 bases spanning the gap. Partial CDR3 DNA: TGTGCCAGCAGTGACTGGACAGCTAATGAAAAA. This translates into CASSDWTANEK. The CDR3, in full, reads CASSDWTANEKLFF.

This clone appeared many times. The read terminates 3 residues ahead of where the CDR3 ends, so the germline J gene completes it. The chain has TRBV6-2 or TRBV6-3 and TRBJ2-7; no firm D call. V was pared by 6 bases and J by 3 bases, with 12 bases between. CDR1 MNHEY and CDR2 SVGEGT come from the germline V gene. The CDR3 spans 13 residues. The CDR3 DNA, read in part, is TGTGCCAGCAGAGTCACTGCGAACTACGAG. As protein: CASRVTANYE. The CDR3 reads in full as CASRVTANYEQYF.

This clone has ten or more counts. Incomplete CDR3 DNA: TGTGCCAGTACCCCAAGGCTCGGACACAACACCGGGGAG. It translates to CASTPRLGHNTGE. In full, the CDR3 reads CASTPRLGHNTGELFF. V gene TRBV19 combines with J gene TRBJ2-2; D may be TRBD1 (5 bases). The DNA ends 3 residues before the CDR3 does, and the rest of the CDR3 is filled in from the germline J gene. Trimming shortened V by 7 bases and J by 2 bases, and 17 bases separated the two germline ends. The germline V gene has CDR1 LNHDA and CDR2 SQIVND (reference sequence). This CDR3 is 16 amino acids long.

This clone was found many times. The read ends 3 residues before the CDR3 terminus; that terminus is restored from the germline J gene. This sequence joins TRBV29-1 and TRBJ2-1, with 8 bases identical to TRBD2. Germline CDR1 SQVTM, CDR2 ANQGSEA. V lost 6 bases to trimming and J lost 0 bases; unmatched junction nucleotides: 4. The CDR3 covers 14 residues. Partial CDR3 DNA: TGCAGCGTGGTTACTAGCGGCTCCTACAATGAG. Protein sequence: CSVVTSGSYNE. The whole CDR3 protein reads CSVVTSGSYNEQFF.

This clone was observed many times. The CDR3 extends 3 residues past the end of the read, so its final part is completed from the germline J gene. The chain is built from TRBV20-1 and TRBJ2-6; no firm D call. The CDR3 covers 15 residues. The germline V gene has CDR1 DFQATT and CDR2 SNEGSKA (reference sequence). The ends were cut back, 0 bases at V and 0 bases at J, with 6 bases in the middle. The CDR3 sequence: CSARDPLSGANVLTF. The CDR3 DNA, read in part, is TGCAGTGCTAGAGATCCCCTCTCTGGGGCCAACGTC.

This clone was picked up a small number of times. The CDR3 loop is CASSLPSGQETQYF. Partial CDR3 DNA: TGTGCCAGCAGCTTGCCCAGCGGACAAGAGACC. The V call is TRBV5-8, the J call TRBJ2-5; maybe TRBD2 (5 bases). The CDR3 end lies 3 residues beyond the end of the read and is filled in from the germline J gene. Germline CDR1 and CDR2: SGHTS and YDEGEE. The CDR3 runs 14 residues. The V gene lost 1 base and the J gene lost 2 bases, with 9 bases spanning the gap.

This clone was detected many times. The CDR3 sequence is CASSLGTGSGEKLFF. CDR3 DNA, as far as it was read: TGTGCCAGCAGTTTAGGGACAGGGTCGGGTGAAAAA. The J gene is TRBJ1-4, the V gene TRBV12-3 or TRBV12-4; TRBD1 agrees at 8 bases. The read is 3 residues too short to cover the CDR3 end, so that end is filled in from the germline J gene. CDR3 size: 15 residues. The ends lost 1 base at V and 7 bases at J; junction bases unmatched: 5.

This clone has a count of ten or more. The CDR3 end lies 3 residues beyond the end of the read and is filled in from the germline J gene. This sequence joins TRBV24-1 and TRBJ2-3, with 10 bases aligning to TRBD2. Germline V gene sequence: CDR1 KGHDR, CDR2 SFDVKD. The CDR3 has 17 residues. Germline trimming cut 3 bases from V and 0 bases from J; bases unmatched to any gene: 5. The CDR3 spells CATSDRTSGESTDTQYF. The sequenced CDR3 bases are TGTGCCACCAGTGATCGGACTAGCGGAGAAAGCACAGATACG.

This clone has at least ten counts. The missing CDR3 end, 3 residues past where the read stops, is filled in from the germline J gene. The rearrangement links TRBV29-1 to TRBJ2-3; no reliable D call. The germline V gene has CDR1 SQVTM and CDR2 ANQGSEA. The V end lost 4 bases, the J end lost 4 bases, and 6 bases lay between the germline ends. The CDR3 consists of 11 residues. The CDR3 is CSVAVADTQYF. CDR3 bases read: TGCAGCGTTGCTGTTGCAGATACG.

This clone was detected ten times or more. The CDR3 end lies 3 residues beyond the end of the read and is filled in from the germline J gene. The chain recombines TRBV20-1 with TRBJ2-3, with 9 bases aligning to TRBD1. Trimming cost V 6 bases and J 3 bases; bases outside gene matches: 10. The CDR3 is made up of 15 amino acids. The V gene's germline CDR1 is DFQATT and CDR2 SNEGSKA (reference sequence). Incomplete CDR3 DNA: TGCAGTGCCAGGGGACAGGGTGGAATTACAGATACG. Translated, it gives CSARGQGGITDT. In full, the CDR3 reads CSARGQGGITDTQYF.

This clone has ten or more counts. The CDR3 end is not reached by the read, which stops 3 residues before it; the germline J gene fills it in. J is TRBJ1-1 and V is TRBV18, with unresolved D. V lost 6 bases and J 1 base, leaving 12 bases between the germline ends. The length of the CDR3 is 14 residues. Germline V gene lookup returns CDR1 KGHSH and CDR2 LQKENI. CDR3 bases read: TGTGCCAGCTCCCTCGCGGGGTCGAACACTGAA. This encodes CASSLAGSNTE. From start to end, the CDR3 is CASSLAGSNTEAFF.

This clone was recorded at least ten times. The read stops 3 residues short of the end of the CDR3; the missing end is completed from the germline J gene. V is TRBV7-9 and J is TRBJ1-4, with TRBD1 as a possible D gene (5 bases). Germline-derived CDR1 and CDR2 are SEHNR and FQNEAQ (reference sequence). V was trimmed by 5 bases and J by 2 bases, leaving 12 bases between them. This CDR3 contains 15 residues. CDR3 bases read: TGTGCCAGCAGCCGCCCGGGGGGGACTAATGAAAAA. Translation: CASSRPGGTNEK. The full CDR3 reads CASSRPGGTNEKLFF.

This clone was counted many times. The CDR3 goes on 3 residues after the read ends, and that part is filled in from the germline J gene. The rearrangement links TRBV18 to TRBJ1-3; the D is unclear. The germline CDR1 and CDR2 sequences are KGHSH and LQKENI. The CDR3 loop spans 13 amino acids. V was shortened by 6 bases and J by 4 bases, with 10 bases between the two germline ends. The part of the CDR3 DNA that was read is TGTGCCAGCTCTCCCAAGAGGGGAAACACC. Protein product: CASSPKRGNT. The full CDR3 is CASSPKRGNTIYF. The variable domain in full, with the rest retrieved from reference TRBV18 and TRBJ1-3, is NAGVMQNPRHLVRRRGQEARLRCSPMKGHSHVYWYRQLPEEGLKFMVYLQKENIIDESGMPKERFSAEFPKEGPSILRIQQVVRGDSAAYFCASSPKRGNTIYFGEGSWLTVV.

This clone was seen ten or more times. The read ends 3 residues shy of where the CDR3 ends; the end is completed using the germline J gene. The V gene is TRBV5-6, the J gene TRBJ2-5; weak D call: TRBD2 (5 bases). V was trimmed by 3 bases and J by 5 bases, leaving 11 bases between them. The germline V gene has CDR1 SGHDT and CDR2 YYEEEE. This CDR3 has 13 residues. CDR3 DNA, as far as it was read: TGTGCCAGCAGCTCCTCGGGGTTGGAGACC. Translating gives CASSSSGLET. The CDR3 as a whole reads CASSSSGLETQYF.

This clone was observed many times. Its ends do not fully match the called genes, so a read error is possible. The read halts 3 residues ahead of the CDR3 end, with the missing end drawn from the germline J gene. V is TRBV7-3 and J is TRBJ2-2, with a tentative D call TRBD2 (6 bases). This CDR3 has 17 amino acids. Germline assignment: CDR1 SGHTA and CDR2 FQGTGA. Partial CDR3 DNA: TGTGCCAGCAGCTTAGAGGGTGGGCTAGCGAACATCGGGGAG. It yields the protein CASSLEGGLANIGE. The CDR3 reads in full as CASSLEGGLANIGELFF.